This T cell receptor (beta chain) was observed in a study of cytomegalovirus exposure and HLA in healthy donors. Study as a whole: From donors who were HLA-typed, an early data release held about 85 million unique TCRs. General study results and limits: Immune exposure information available was restricted to CMV serostatus. Presence/absence analyses treated sequencing depth as roughly uniform across donors.

This CDR3 is built from 13 residues. Trimming took 5 bases from V and 8 from J, leaving 13 bases between them. The germline gives CDR1 MNHEY, CDR2 SMNVEV (reference sequence). The PCR made use of 60 Vbeta and 13 Jbeta primers. This table comes from immunoSEQ multiplex PCR, and its TCRdb copy is limited to in-frame clones, with some not included. Among over 85,000 clones listed, 81% were seen once. About this clone: As yet, its antigen is unknown.

The chain employs TRBV27 and TRBJ2-1; D uncertain. This TCR was sampled from a man aged 35 to 55 in good health and CMV-seropositive. Source material: PBMCs. This CDR3 is CASSATFRDEQFF. The CDR3 DNA is TGTGCCAGCAGTGCGACCTTCCGGGATGAGCAGTTCTTC.